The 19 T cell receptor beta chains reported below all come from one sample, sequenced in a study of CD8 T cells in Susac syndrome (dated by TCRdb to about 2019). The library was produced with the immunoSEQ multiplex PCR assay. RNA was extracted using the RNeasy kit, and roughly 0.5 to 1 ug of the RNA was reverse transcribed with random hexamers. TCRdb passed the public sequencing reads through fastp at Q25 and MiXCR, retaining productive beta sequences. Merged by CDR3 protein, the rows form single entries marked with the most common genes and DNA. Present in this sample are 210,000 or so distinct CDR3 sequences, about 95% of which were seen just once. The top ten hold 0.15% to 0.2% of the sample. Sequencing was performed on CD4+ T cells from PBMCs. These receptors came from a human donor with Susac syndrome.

The CDR3 region is CAWSVQGFGEAGSKETQYF. The DNA for the CDR3 is TGTGCCTGGAGTGTGCAGGGATTTGGGGAAGCGGGGAGTAAAGAGACCCAGTACTTC. This rearrangement joins TRBV30 to TRBJ2-5; the match to TRBD2 covers 7 bases. Germline V gene sequence: CDR1 GTSNPN, CDR2 SVGIG (reference sequence). V lost 0 bases, J lost 3 bases, and 19 bases stayed unmatched. The CDR3 covers 19 residues.

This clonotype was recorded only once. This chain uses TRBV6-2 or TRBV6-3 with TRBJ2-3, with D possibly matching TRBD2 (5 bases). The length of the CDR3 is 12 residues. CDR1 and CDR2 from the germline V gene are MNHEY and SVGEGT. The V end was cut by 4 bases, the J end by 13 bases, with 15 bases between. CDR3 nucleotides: TGTGCCAGCAGTTCCCCGGGGTGGGCAGAGTATTTT. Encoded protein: CASSSPGWAEYF.

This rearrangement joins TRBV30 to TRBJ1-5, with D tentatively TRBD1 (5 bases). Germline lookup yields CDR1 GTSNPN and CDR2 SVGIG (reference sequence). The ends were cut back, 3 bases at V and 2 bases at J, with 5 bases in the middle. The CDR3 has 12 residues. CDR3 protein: CAWSRGNQPQHF. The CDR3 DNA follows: TGTGCCTGGAGCAGGGGCAATCAGCCCCAGCATTTT.

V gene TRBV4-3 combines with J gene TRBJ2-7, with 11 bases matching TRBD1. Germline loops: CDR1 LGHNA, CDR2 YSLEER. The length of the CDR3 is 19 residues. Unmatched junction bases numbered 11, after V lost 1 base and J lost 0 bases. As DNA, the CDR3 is TGCGCCAGCAGCCAAGCCCTAGAGACGGGACAGGGGGTCTCCTACGAGCAGTACTTC. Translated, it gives CASSQALETGQGVSYEQYF.

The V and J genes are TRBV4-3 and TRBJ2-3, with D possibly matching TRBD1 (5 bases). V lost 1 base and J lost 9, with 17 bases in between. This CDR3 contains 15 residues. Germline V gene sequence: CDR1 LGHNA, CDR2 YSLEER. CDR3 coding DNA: TGCGCCAGCAGCCAAGCCAGGGCTCCCCAGTCAACGCAGTATTTT. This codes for CASSQARAPQSTQYF.

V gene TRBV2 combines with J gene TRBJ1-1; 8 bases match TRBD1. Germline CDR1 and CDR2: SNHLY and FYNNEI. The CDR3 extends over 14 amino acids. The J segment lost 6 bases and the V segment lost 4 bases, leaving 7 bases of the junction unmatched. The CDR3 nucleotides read TGTGCCAGCAGTGGGCAGGGGGCATTCTCTGAAGCTTTCTTT. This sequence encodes CASSGQGAFSEAFF.

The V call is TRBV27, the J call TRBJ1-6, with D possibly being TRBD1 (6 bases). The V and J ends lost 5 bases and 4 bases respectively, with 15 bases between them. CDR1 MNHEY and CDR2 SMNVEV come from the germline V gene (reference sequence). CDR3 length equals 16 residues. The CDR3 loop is CASSVSGGAYNSPLHF. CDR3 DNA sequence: TGTGCCAGCAGTGTTTCTGGGGGCGCGTATAATTCACCCCTCCACTTT.

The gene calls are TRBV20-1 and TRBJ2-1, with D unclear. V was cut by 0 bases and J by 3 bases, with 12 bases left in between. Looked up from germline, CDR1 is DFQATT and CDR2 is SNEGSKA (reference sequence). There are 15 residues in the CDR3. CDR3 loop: CSARDVQASYNEQFF. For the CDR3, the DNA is TGCAGTGCTAGAGATGTCCAAGCCAGCTACAATGAGCAGTTCTTC.

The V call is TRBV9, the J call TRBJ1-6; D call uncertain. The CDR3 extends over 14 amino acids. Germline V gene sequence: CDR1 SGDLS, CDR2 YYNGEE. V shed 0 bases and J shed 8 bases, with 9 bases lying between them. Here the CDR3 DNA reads TGTGCCAGCAGCGTAGCGACAAGGGATTCACCCCTCCACTTT. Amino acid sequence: CASSVATRDSPLHF.

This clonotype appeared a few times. CDR3: CASSKRVGGQTHTEAFF. The CDR3 nucleotides read TGTGCCAGCAGCAAAAGGGTAGGGGGGCAGACCCACACTGAAGCTTTCTTT. The chain joins TRBV21-1 to TRBJ1-1; the table's D call, TRBD1, was not checked against the DNA. TRBV21-1 is flagged as a pseudogene. The CDR3 totals 17 residues.

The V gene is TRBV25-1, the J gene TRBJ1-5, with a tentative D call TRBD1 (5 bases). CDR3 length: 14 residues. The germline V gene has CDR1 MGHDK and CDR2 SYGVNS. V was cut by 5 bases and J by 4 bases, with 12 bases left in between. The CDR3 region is CASSPLGVNQPQHF. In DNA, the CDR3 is TGTGCCAGCAGTCCCCTGGGGGTAAATCAGCCCCAGCATTTT.

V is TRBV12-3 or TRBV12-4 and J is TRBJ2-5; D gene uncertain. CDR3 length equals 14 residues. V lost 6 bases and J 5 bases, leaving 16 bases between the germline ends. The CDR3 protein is CASSPHNSAETQYF. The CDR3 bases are TGTGCCAGCAGCCCTCATAACTCAGCGGAGACCCAGTACTTC.

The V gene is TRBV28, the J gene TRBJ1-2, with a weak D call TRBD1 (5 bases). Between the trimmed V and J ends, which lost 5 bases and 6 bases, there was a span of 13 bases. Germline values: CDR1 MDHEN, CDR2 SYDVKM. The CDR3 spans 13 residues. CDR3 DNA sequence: TGTGCCAGCAGTCCTCCAGAGGGGAATGGCTACACCTTC. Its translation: CASSPPEGNGYTF.

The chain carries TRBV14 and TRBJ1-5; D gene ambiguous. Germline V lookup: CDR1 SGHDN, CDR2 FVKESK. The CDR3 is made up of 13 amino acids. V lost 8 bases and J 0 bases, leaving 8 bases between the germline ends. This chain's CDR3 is CASAEDSNQPQHF. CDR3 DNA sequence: TGTGCCAGCGCGGAGGATAGCAATCAGCCCCAGCATTTT.

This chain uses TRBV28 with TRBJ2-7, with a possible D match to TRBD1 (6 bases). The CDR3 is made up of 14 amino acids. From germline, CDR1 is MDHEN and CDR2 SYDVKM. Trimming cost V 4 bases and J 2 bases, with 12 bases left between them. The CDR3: CASSSIGQPYEQYF. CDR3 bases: TGTGCCAGCAGTTCCATAGGACAGCCCTACGAGCAGTACTTC.

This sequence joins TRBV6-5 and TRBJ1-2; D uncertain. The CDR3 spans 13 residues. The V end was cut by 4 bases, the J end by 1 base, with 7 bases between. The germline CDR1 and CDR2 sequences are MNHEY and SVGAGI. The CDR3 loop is CASSSTVNYGYTF. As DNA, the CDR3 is TGTGCCAGCAGTTCTACAGTTAACTATGGCTACACCTTC.

The CDR3 loop is CASGRTSAWEKLFF. The CDR3 DNA follows: TGTGCTAGCGGGCGGACATCGGCCTGGGAAAAACTGTTTTTT. V usage is TRBV12-5 and J usage is TRBJ1-4, with D possibly being TRBD1 (5 bases). Germline-derived CDR1 and CDR2 are LGHNT and FRNRAP. The V gene lost 9 bases and the J gene lost 8 bases, with 19 bases spanning the gap. There are 14 residues in the CDR3.

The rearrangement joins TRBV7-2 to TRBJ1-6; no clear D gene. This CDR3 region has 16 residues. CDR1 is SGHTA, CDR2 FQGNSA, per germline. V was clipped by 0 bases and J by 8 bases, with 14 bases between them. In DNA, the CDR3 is TGTGCCAGCAGCTTAGCGGCCCTTACGAAGGATTCACCCCTCCACTTT. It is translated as CASSLAALTKDSPLHF.

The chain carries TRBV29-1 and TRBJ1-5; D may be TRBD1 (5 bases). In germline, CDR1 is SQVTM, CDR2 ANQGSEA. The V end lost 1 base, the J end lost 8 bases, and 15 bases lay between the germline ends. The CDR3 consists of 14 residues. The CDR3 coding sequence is TGCAGCGTTGAAGCGGGCAGGGCGGGTGAGCCCCAGCATTTT. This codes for CSVEAGRAGEPQHF.